This T cell receptor (beta chain) was observed in a study of low-dose radiotherapy and immunotherapy resistance in tumors. Study background: Cohort 1 patients were irradiated with 0.5 Gy fractions every 2 weeks to 6.5 Gy total.

Time point meaning: after trial treatment. As for treatment: LDRT plus nivolumab, ipilimumab, low-dose cyclophosphamide and aspirin (RACIN trial). This clonotype was recorded at least ten times. Priming of first-strand cDNA relied on TRAV- and TRBV-specific primers (covering alpha and beta chains). A constant-region primer paired with the V-primer adapter amplified TCRs over about 19 PCR cycles. In TCRdb, the reads were re-called with MiXCR into one record per CDR3 protein. The sample shows 75,000 to 95,000 distinct CDR3 sequences, less than 25% of them seen only once. Sequenced material: PBMCs, taken after low-dose radiotherapy plus immunotherapy. The clonotype was recovered from a female donor with ovarian cancer.

CDR3 nucleotides: TGTGCCAGCAGTTTCCCGGAAAACATTCAGTACTTC. Its protein is CASSFPENIQYF. This sequence joins TRBV28 and TRBJ2-4, with D uncertain. The CDR3 runs to 12 residues. V dropped 3 bases and J dropped 5 bases, with 5 bases sitting between them. Per the germline V gene, CDR1 is MDHEN and CDR2 is SYDVKM.